The rows below give T cell receptor beta chains drawn from one sample of a study of T cells in narcolepsy. Measured with immunoSEQ multiplex PCR; TCRdb has only the in-frame clones, and not every one. The table has 32,000 or so clones, over 70% seen once. The sample consisted of memory (CD45RA-) CD4+ T cells from blood. These receptor sequences come from a human donor in good health. CDR3s include the opening cysteine and the closing phenylalanine or tryptophan. The order of the fields is V gene, J gene, CDR3 length, clone size, D gene, CDR3 protein, CDR3 DNA. D genes are given only for firm matches. Clone size is not always given. Where it is, it says once, few, many or a class for expanded clones.

TRBV7-6,TRBJ1-1,13,.,.,CASSLATLAEAFF,TGTGCCAGCAGCTTAGCTACACTGGCTGAAGCTTTCTTT
TRBV10-1,TRBJ1-1,12,few,.,CASSDGLAEAFF,TGCGCCAGCAGTGACGGACTCGCTGAAGCTTTCTTT
TRBV2,TRBJ1-3,14,.,.,CATAQPGSGNTIYF,TGTGCCACCGCGCAGCCGGGCTCTGGAAACACCATATATTTT
TRBV18,TRBJ1-5,14,.,.,CASSPDRKNQPQHF,TGTGCCAGCTCACCTGACAGGAAGAATCAGCCCCAGCATTTT
TRBV29-1,TRBJ1-1,12,.,TRBD1,CSFEGAVAEAFF,TGCAGCTTCGAGGGGGCAGTTGCTGAAGCTTTCTTT
TRBV5-1,TRBJ1-5,15,.,.,CASSLEPNSNQPQHF,TGCGCCAGCAGCCTAGAGCCAAATAGCAATCAGCCCCAGCATTTT
TRBV5-8,TRBJ2-3,16,.,TRBD2,CASSFSTSARTDTQYF,TGTGCCAGCAGCTTCTCGACTAGCGCTCGCACAGATACGCAGTATTTT
TRBV4-1,TRBJ1-4,18,.,TRBD1,CASSQGGQGILTNEKLFF,TGCGCCAGCAGCCAAGGGGGACAGGGTATTTTGACTAATGAAAAACTGTTTTTT
TRBV5-4,TRBJ1-2,13,.,.,CASRRDTNYGYTF,TGTGCCAGCAGAAGAGACACGAACTATGGCTACACCTTC
TRBV5-1,TRBJ2-7,15,.,.,CASSMTGKGENEQYF,TGCGCCAGCAGCATGACAGGAAAGGGCGAAAACGAGCAGTACTTC
TRBV29-1,TRBJ2-2,11,.,.,CSVSRTGELFF,TGCAGCGTTTCCCGGACCGGGGAGCTGTTTTTT
TRBV18,TRBJ1-3,16,.,.,CASSPPGRTSGNTIYF,TGTGCCAGCTCACCACCGGGGAGGACCTCTGGAAACACCATATATTTT
TRBV6-5,TRBJ2-7,14,.,.,CASSQWTKAYEQYF,TGTGCCAGCAGTCAATGGACTAAGGCCTACGAGCAGTACTTC
TRBV19,TRBJ2-7,16,.,.,CASSGAPSDSSYEQYF,TGTGCCAGTAGCGGGGCCCCTTCGGACAGCTCCTACGAGCAGTACTTC
TRBV7-2,TRBJ2-3,14,.,.,CASSLAGPPDTQYF,TGTGCCAGCAGCTTAGCGGGTCCACCAGATACGCAGTATTTT
TRBV28,TRBJ1-5,14,.,TRBD1,CASRIQGAWQPQHF,TGTGCCAGCAGAATTCAGGGGGCTTGGCAGCCCCAGCATTTT
TRBV7-2,TRBJ1-3,12,once,.,CASSLVGNTIYF,TGTGCCAGCAGCTTAGTAGGCAACACCATATATTTT
TRBV30,TRBJ2-1,15,.,TRBD2,CAWRTGTSAYNEQFF,TGTGCCTGGAGAACGGGGACTAGCGCGTACAATGAGCAGTTCTTC
TRBV30,TRBJ2-2,16,.,.,CAWSVVRVLNTGELFF,TGTGCCTGGAGTGTAGTGCGGGTCCTGAACACCGGGGAGCTGTTTTTT
TRBV11-2,TRBJ2-2,17,.,.,CASSPTSGRPVTGELFF,TGTGCCAGCAGCCCCACTTCGGGCCGCCCGGTGACCGGGGAGCTGTTTTTT
TRBV11-3,TRBJ2-2,19,.,.,CASSWDWETWVSNTGELFF,TGTGCCAGCAGTTGGGACTGGGAAACATGGGTTTCGAACACCGGGGAGCTGTTTTTT
TRBV6-5,TRBJ2-7,16,.,TRBD2,CASSYSTGLAGDEQHF,TGTGCCAGCAGTTACTCGACGGGACTAGCGGGAGACGAGCAGCACTTC
TRBV5-6,TRBJ2-3,11,.,.,CASSLSDTQYF,TGTGCCAGCAGCTTATCAGATACGCAGTATTTT
TRBV6-5,TRBJ2-7,14,.,.,CASRGAVWSPEQYF,TGTGCCAGCAGGGGGGCAGTGTGGTCCCCCGAGCAGTACTTC
TRBV5-6,TRBJ2-1,16,once,TRBD2,CASTRYSGRAGNEQFF,TGTGCCAGCACTAGATATAGCGGGAGGGCCGGTAATGAGCAGTTCTTC
TRBV5-1,TRBJ1-1,17,.,.,CASSLGTRNLMNTEAFF,TGCGCCAGCAGCTTGGGGACGCGCAACCTCATGAACACTGAAGCTTTCTTT
TRBV6-5,TRBJ2-7,13,few,.,CASSLGPTYEQYF,TGTGCCAGCAGTCTTGGACCAACCTACGAGCAGTACTTC
TRBV6-1,TRBJ2-3,13,.,TRBD1,CASRTTGGDTQYF,TGTGCCAGCAGAACCACAGGGGGAGATACGCAGTATTTT
TRBV4-1,TRBJ2-1,16,.,.,CASSQEPAGFGLEQFF,TGCGCCAGCAGCCAAGAACCGGCCGGATTCGGATTAGAGCAGTTCTTC
TRBV6-5,TRBJ1-1,14,.,TRBD1,CASRNGQGPTEAFF,TGTGCCAGCAGGAACGGACAGGGACCCACTGAAGCTTTCTTT
TRBV18,TRBJ1-6,14,.,.,CASSPPVPNSPLHF,TGTGCCAGCTCACCACCAGTGCCGAATTCACCCCTCCACTTT
TRBV6-1,TRBJ1-2,13,once,.,CASRGRANYGYTF,TGTGCCAGCAGGGGGAGGGCTAACTATGGCTACACCTTC
TRBV18,TRBJ1-1,13,.,.,CASSADLNTEAFF,TGTGCCAGCTCAGCAGACCTGAACACTGAAGCTTTCTTT
TRBV6-5,TRBJ2-7,12,few,TRBD1,CASKTGGYEQYF,TGTGCCAGCAAAACAGGGGGCTACGAGCAGTACTTC
TRBV19,TRBJ1-5,13,.,TRBD1,CASRVGQNQPQHF,TGTGCCAGTAGGGTGGGACAGAATCAGCCCCAGCATTTT
TRBV15,TRBJ2-7,17,.,TRBD1,CATSSLFKTGPFPEQYF,TGTGCCACCAGCAGCCTATTCAAGACAGGGCCCTTTCCGGAGCAGTACTTC
TRBV5-4,TRBJ2-5,14,.,.,CASSSDSGQETQYF,TGTGCCAGCAGCTCGGATTCGGGCCAAGAGACCCAGTACTTC
TRBV6-6,TRBJ1-1,14,few,.,CASSRKGRDTEAFF,TGTGCCAGCAGCCGCAAGGGCAGAGACACTGAAGCTTTCTTT
TRBV5-4,TRBJ2-1,16,.,TRBD1,CASSLAGTGGWNEQFF,TGTGCCAGCAGCTTGGCCGGGACAGGGGGTTGGAATGAGCAGTTCTTC
TRBV29-1,TRBJ2-6,15,few,.,CSVETPDSGANVLTF,TGCAGCGTTGAAACGCCGGACTCTGGGGCCAACGTCCTGACTTTC
TRBV4-1,TRBJ2-3,14,.,.,CASSPTPSTDTQYF,TGCGCCAGCAGCCCGACCCCAAGCACAGATACGCAGTATTTT
TRBV9,TRBJ2-3,15,.,.,CASSFRTPSTDTQYF,TGTGCCAGCAGCTTCCGGACACCTAGCACAGATACGCAGTATTTT
TRBV27,TRBJ2-3,16,.,.,CASSLNSGRWTDTQYF,TGTGCCAGCAGTTTAAACTCAGGGAGATGGACAGATACGCAGTATTTT
TRBV7-9,TRBJ2-7,18,.,TRBD1,CASSSPSGGQGTAYEQYF,TGTGCCAGCAGCAGCCCCTCTGGGGGACAGGGCACAGCCTACGAGCAGTACTTC
TRBV5-5,TRBJ2-5,13,.,.,CASSLQSKETQYF,TGTGCCAGCAGCTTGCAGTCAAAAGAGACCCAGTACTTC